This T cell receptor (beta chain) appears in the sequencing data of a study of CD8 T cells in ankylosing spondylitis. Study-wide results and caveats: In the blood and synovial fluid of reactive arthritis, some motif variants had been previously reported. Clones that were linked to disease were CD8+ and were relatively rare in peripheral blood. Blood of patients with ankylosing spondylitis appeared to be characterized by a TCR beta motif of eight highly homologous variants. Reportedly, matched ankylosing spondylitis synovial fluid was significantly enriched for disease-linked clones.

Quantitative barcoded 5'-RACE was used to prepare TCR beta libraries. TCRdb ran MiXCR on the 5' RACE reads and lists one entry per CDR3 protein. The sample holds around 130,000 distinct CDR3 sequences, 15% to 20% seen once. Comment on this clonotype: The antigen is unknown.

CDR1 is MNHEY and CDR2 is SVGEGT in the germline V gene. The CDR3 has 15 residues. The ends lost 6 bases at V and 5 bases at J; junction bases unmatched: 4. Sequencing used blood, either unsorted or a sorted T cell fraction (not recorded which). This sequence originates from a male donor with ankylosing spondylitis. The rearrangement joins TRBV6-2 or TRBV6-3 to TRBJ2-2, with 12 bases that match TRBD2. CDR3 loop: CASSPLAGGTGELFF. The CDR3 region has the DNA TGTGCCAGCAGCCCACTAGCGGGAGGTACCGGGGAGCTGTTTTTT.